The 26 T cell receptor beta chains listed next were all sequenced from one sample in a study of blood T cell repertoires in COVID-19 (dated by TCRdb to 2018 to 2021). Receptor libraries were prepared by the immunoSEQ multiplex PCR assay. TCRdb retrieved this table from immuneACCESS and kept in-frame rearrangements only. Not all clones are present; in checked studies, unresolved V genes account for under half, and no reason is known for the remainder. Here the sample has some 110,000 clones; roughly 85% occur a single time. The ten largest clones add up to around 3% of the sample. The specimen was peripheral blood. Receptor source: a woman older than 75 with COVID-19, enrolled during active disease.

This clone occurred once. V gene TRBV5-1 combines with J gene TRBJ2-2; TRBD2 aligns across 9 bases. CDR1 SGHRS and CDR2 YFSETQ come from the germline V gene. This CDR3 has 17 residues. V dropped 4 bases and J dropped 6; count of bases not matched to a gene: 13. CDR3 in amino acids: CASSAPGLAGRAGELFF. Written as DNA, the CDR3 is TGCGCCAGCAGCGCACCAGGGCTAGCGGGAAGGGCCGGGGAGCTGTTTTTT.

This chain links TRBV27 with TRBJ2-7, with TRBD1 matching 10 bases. Germline CDR1 and CDR2: MNHEY and SMNVEV (reference sequence). The CDR3 loop spans 14 amino acids. V trimming: 5 bases; J trimming: 3 bases; junction bases outside the gene matches: 4. CDR3 protein: CASSTRTGGYEQYF. For the CDR3, the DNA is TGTGCCAGCAGTACCCGGACAGGGGGCTACGAGCAGTACTTC.

The V gene is TRBV5-1, the J gene TRBJ1-2; weak D call: TRBD1 (5 bases). Trimming removed 6 bases from V and 3 bases from J, with 15 bases in between. Germline CDR1 SGHRS, CDR2 YFSETQ. This CDR3 has 14 residues. In DNA, the CDR3 is TGCGCCAGCACGCAGGGATCTATGGACTATGGCTACACCTTC. Its protein is CASTQGSMDYGYTF.

The rearrangement uses TRBV5-1 and TRBJ2-7, with D maybe TRBD1 (8 bases). Germline CDR1 is SGHRS and CDR2 is YFSETQ. The CDR3 extends over 15 amino acids. The V end lost 3 bases, the J end lost 6 bases, and 19 bases lay between the germline ends. CDR3 nucleotide sequence: TGCGCCAGCAGCTGGGATTACAGGGGGGGAAGCGAGCAGTACTTC. Translated: CASSWDYRGGSEQYF. The full variable domain, with the rest looked up from reference TRBV5-1 and TRBJ2-7, is KAGVTQTPRYLIKTRGQQVTLSCSPISGHRSVSWYQQTPGQGLQFLFEYFSETQRNKGNFPGRFSGRQFSNSRSEMNVSTLELGDSALYLCASSWDYRGGSEQYFGPGTRLTVT.

The rearrangement joins TRBV4-2 to TRBJ1-3, with 8 positions matching TRBD1. CDR1 is LGHNA, CDR2 YNFKEQ, per germline. The CDR3 covers 15 residues. Trimming took 3 bases from V and 0 from J; bases not matched to a gene: 1. CDR3 bases: TGTGCCAGCAGCCAGGGGACAGGCTCTGGAAACACCATATATTTT. Translating gives CASSQGTGSGNTIYF.

This chain uses TRBV12-3 or TRBV12-4 with TRBJ1-1; tentatively, D is TRBD1 (5 bases). This CDR3 has 13 amino acids. Trimming shortened V by 1 base and J by 7 bases, and 10 bases separated the two germline ends. The CDR3 DNA follows: TGTGCCAGCAGTTTAGTTTGGGGCATTGAAGCTTTCTTT. Encoded protein: CASSLVWGIEAFF.

This clone showed up just a few times. The chain employs TRBV27 and TRBJ2-5; no clear D gene. The germline V gene has CDR1 MNHEY and CDR2 SMNVEV (reference sequence). The CDR3 totals 13 residues. V was shortened by 5 bases and J by 2 bases, with 9 bases between the two germline ends. Written as DNA, the CDR3 is TGTGCCAGCAGTCGGGTAGTGCAAGAGACCCAGTACTTC. It codes for CASSRVVQETQYF.

The V and J genes are TRBV5-8 and TRBJ1-1; no firm D call. V was shortened by 0 bases and J by 1 base, with 10 bases between the two germline ends. The CDR3 runs 15 residues. Germline-derived CDR1 and CDR2 are SGHTS and YDEGEE. This chain's CDR3 is CASSLVTAENTEAFF. The CDR3 region has the DNA TGTGCCAGCAGCTTGGTAACTGCGGAGAACACTGAAGCTTTCTTT.

This clone came up once. The gene calls are TRBV7-8 and TRBJ2-1; TRBD1 might be the D (6 bases). Trimming removed 5 bases from V and 9 bases from J, with 20 bases in between. This CDR3 is 15 amino acids long. CDR1 is SGHVS and CDR2 is FQNEAQ in the germline V gene. The CDR3 bases are TGTGCCAGCAGCGCCGTCTGGACAGTCTATCGTGAGCAGTTCTTC. Protein product: CASSAVWTVYREQFF.

The chain couples TRBV27 to TRBJ2-5; 8 bases line up with TRBD1. The V gene's germline CDR1 is MNHEY and CDR2 SMNVEV (reference sequence). This CDR3 is 15 amino acids long. J was trimmed by 4 bases and V by 0 bases; bases with no gene match: 4. CDR3 loop: CASSLSDRGAETQYF. In DNA, the CDR3 is TGTGCCAGCAGTTTATCAGACAGGGGTGCAGAGACCCAGTACTTC.

The V call is TRBV4-3, the J call TRBJ1-6; D ambiguous. V lost 4 bases, J lost 6 bases, and 10 bases lay in between. The germline CDR1 and CDR2 sequences are LGHNA and YSLEER. The CDR3 is 14 amino acids. CDR3 region: CASSPGRLNSPLHF. The CDR3 coding sequence is TGCGCCAGCAGCCCTGGGAGGCTTAATTCACCCCTCCACTTT.

This clone was detected many times. The CDR3 DNA follows: TGTGCCAGTAGTACGGGACAGTTGACCGGGGAGCTGTTTTTT. Encoded protein: CASSTGQLTGELFF. The chain joins TRBV19 to TRBJ2-2, with 7 nucleotides matching TRBD1. J was trimmed by 5 bases and V by 4 bases; bases with no gene match: 4. The V gene's germline CDR1 is LNHDA and CDR2 SQIVND (reference sequence). The CDR3 is 14 amino acids.

The genes are TRBV19 and TRBJ1-2; unclear D gene. V gave up 5 bases and J gave up 8 bases, with 15 bases separating them. The CDR3 spans 13 residues. CDR1 is LNHDA and CDR2 is SQIVND in the germline V gene (reference sequence). The CDR3 coding sequence is TGTGCCAGTAGTTCGGGGTCCGCCTTGGGCTACACCTTC. Residues: CASSSGSALGYTF.

Here the CDR3 DNA reads TGTGCCACCAGCAGAGGGGGGGGGAGTGCGTACGAGCAGTACTTC. It encodes CATSRGGGSAYEQYF. The V and J genes are TRBV15 and TRBJ2-7, with 7 positions matching TRBD2. V lost 1 base to trimming and J lost 4 bases; unmatched junction nucleotides: 7. This CDR3 spans 15 amino acids. CDR1 and CDR2 from the germline V gene are LNHNV and YYDKDF (reference sequence).

The rearrangement links TRBV2 to TRBJ2-7; tentative D call: TRBD1 (6 bases). Germline V gene sequence: CDR1 SNHLY, CDR2 FYNNEI. CDR3 size: 16 residues. Trimming left V 5 bases short and J 2 bases short, with 19 bases between. DNA of the CDR3: TGTGCCAGCAGTCGAGGGGGTCTAGGAGTAGCCTACGAGCAGTACTTC. Protein sequence: CASSRGGLGVAYEQYF.

V is TRBV6-2 or TRBV6-3 and J is TRBJ1-5; the match to TRBD1 covers 7 bases. CDR1 and CDR2 from the germline V gene are MNHEY and SVGEGT. V gave up 5 bases and J gave up 4 bases; unmatched junction bases: 5. The CDR3 spans 14 residues. The CDR3 is CASSQQGSNQPQHF. The CDR3 nucleotides read TGTGCCAGCAGTCAACAGGGGTCGAATCAGCCCCAGCATTTT.

V usage is TRBV10-3 and J usage is TRBJ2-5; tentatively, D is TRBD2 (5 bases). Trimming took off 10 bases at V and 3 bases at J, with 9 bases between the two ends. This CDR3 has 11 amino acids. Germline V gene lookup returns CDR1 ENHRY and CDR2 SYGVKD. The CDR3 bases are TGTGCCACGATGCGGGAAGAGACCCAGTACTTC. Translated, it gives CATMREETQYF.

This clone was seen once. This chain connects TRBV2 to TRBJ1-1; D may be TRBD1 (5 bases). The CDR3 is made up of 13 amino acids. CDR1 and CDR2 from the germline V gene are SNHLY and FYNNEI. The V end was cut by 7 bases, the J end by 3 bases, with 12 bases between. The chain's CDR3 is CASIRAPDTEAFF. DNA for the CDR3: TGTGCCAGCATCAGGGCTCCGGACACTGAAGCTTTCTTT. Filled out from reference TRBV2 and TRBJ1-1, the complete variable domain reads EPEVTQTPSHQVTQMGQEVILRCVPISNHLYFYWYRQILGQKVEFLVSFYNNEISEKSEIFDDQFSVERPDGSNFTLKIRSTKLEDSAMYFCASIRAPDTEAFFGQGTRLTVV.

The genes are TRBV5-6 and TRBJ2-7; 9 bases match TRBD1. Trimming removed 3 bases from V and 2 bases from J; junction bases left unmatched: 6. The CDR3 has 15 residues. Germline V gene sequence: CDR1 SGHDT, CDR2 YYEEEE. The CDR3 loop reads CASSYGQGRAYEQYF. In DNA form, the CDR3 reads TGTGCCAGCAGCTACGGACAGGGGCGTGCCTACGAGCAGTACTTC. Filled out from reference TRBV5-6 and TRBJ2-7, the complete variable domain reads DAGVTQSPTHLIKTRGQQVTLRCSPKSGHDTVSWYQQALGQGPQFIFQYYEEEERQRGNFPDRFSGHQFPNYSSELNVNALLLGDSALYLCASSYGQGRAYEQYFGPGTRLTVT.

V is TRBV6-1 and J is TRBJ2-1; 10 nucleotides match TRBD1. From germline, CDR1 is MNHNS and CDR2 SASEGT. The CDR3 has 17 residues. The ends lost 3 bases at V and 3 bases at J; junction bases unmatched: 8. CDR3 sequence: CASSERQGAWVYNEQFF. CDR3 sequence (DNA): TGTGCCAGCAGTGAGCGACAGGGGGCGTGGGTCTACAATGAGCAGTTCTTC.

This chain links TRBV28 with TRBJ1-5; D is unresolved. This CDR3 contains 15 residues. Germline V CDR1 and CDR2: MDHEN, SYDVKM. V lost 6 bases, J lost 0 bases, and 12 bases lay in between. CDR3 region: CASRGSGSSNQPQHF. The CDR3 DNA reads as TGTGCCAGCAGGGGTTCGGGGAGTAGCAATCAGCCCCAGCATTTT.

The rearrangement joins TRBV7-2 to TRBJ1-6; the D gene is possibly TRBD1 (6 bases). The CDR3 is made up of 14 amino acids. V was cut by 4 bases and J by 6 bases, with 10 bases left in between. Germline V CDR1 and CDR2: SGHTA, FQGNSA. The DNA for the CDR3 is TGTGCCAGCAGCTCGGACAGCCCTAATTCACCCCTCCACTTT. Protein sequence: CASSSDSPNSPLHF. The variable domain in full, with the rest retrieved from reference TRBV7-2 and TRBJ1-6, is GAGVSQSPSNKVTEKGKDVELRCDPISGHTALYWYRQSLGQGLEFLIYFQGNSAPDKSGLPSDRFSAERTGGSVSTLTIQRTQQEDSAVYLCASSSDSPNSPLHFGNGTRLTVT.

J is TRBJ2-1 and V is TRBV19; 9 positions agree with TRBD2. The germline V gene encodes CDR1 LNHDA and CDR2 SQIVND (reference sequence). The J segment lost 6 bases and the V segment lost 5 bases, leaving 2 bases of the junction unmatched. The CDR3 loop spans 13 amino acids. The CDR3 reads CASSVSGSNEQFF. In DNA, the CDR3 is TGTGCCAGTAGTGTTAGCGGGAGCAATGAGCAGTTCTTC. The full variable domain, rest sourced from reference TRBV19 and TRBJ2-1, is DGGITQSPKYLFRKEGQNVTLSCEQNLNHDAMYWYRQDPGQGLRLIYYSQIVNDFQKGDIAEGYSVSREKKESFPLTVTSAQKNPTAFYLCASSVSGSNEQFFGPGTRLTVL.

The chain recombines TRBV18 with TRBJ2-5, with D possibly matching TRBD2 (5 bases). Trimming removed 0 bases at V and 5 bases at J, with 13 bases between. The CDR3 runs 15 residues. CDR1 is KGHSH, CDR2 LQKENI, per germline. CDR3 protein: CASSPPGLREETQYF. The CDR3 DNA follows: TGTGCCAGCTCACCACCAGGATTGAGGGAGGAGACCCAGTACTTC. Filled out from reference TRBV18 and TRBJ2-5, the complete variable domain reads NAGVMQNPRHLVRRRGQEARLRCSPMKGHSHVYWYRQLPEEGLKFMVYLQKENIIDESGMPKERFSAEFPKEGPSILRIQQVVRGDSAAYFCASSPPGLREETQYFGPGTRLLVL.

J is TRBJ2-4 and V is TRBV16; TRBD2 aligns across 9 bases. The CDR3 runs to 14 residues. CDR1 and CDR2 (germline): KGHSY, FQNENV. V lost 8 bases to trimming and J lost 0 bases; unmatched junction nucleotides: 2. CDR3 amino acids: CASGAGGAKNIQYF. Here the CDR3 DNA reads TGTGCCAGCGGAGCGGGGGGAGCCAAAAACATTCAGTACTTC.

The gene calls are TRBV19 and TRBJ1-2; 7 nucleotides line up with TRBD1. The trim removed 5 bases at V and 2 bases at J, leaving 8 bases unmatched. Germline assignment: CDR1 LNHDA and CDR2 SQIVND (reference sequence). The CDR3 runs 15 residues. CDR3 region: CASSVQGRMNYGYTF. The CDR3 DNA reads TGTGCCAGTAGTGTACAGGGGCGGATGAACTATGGCTACACCTTC.